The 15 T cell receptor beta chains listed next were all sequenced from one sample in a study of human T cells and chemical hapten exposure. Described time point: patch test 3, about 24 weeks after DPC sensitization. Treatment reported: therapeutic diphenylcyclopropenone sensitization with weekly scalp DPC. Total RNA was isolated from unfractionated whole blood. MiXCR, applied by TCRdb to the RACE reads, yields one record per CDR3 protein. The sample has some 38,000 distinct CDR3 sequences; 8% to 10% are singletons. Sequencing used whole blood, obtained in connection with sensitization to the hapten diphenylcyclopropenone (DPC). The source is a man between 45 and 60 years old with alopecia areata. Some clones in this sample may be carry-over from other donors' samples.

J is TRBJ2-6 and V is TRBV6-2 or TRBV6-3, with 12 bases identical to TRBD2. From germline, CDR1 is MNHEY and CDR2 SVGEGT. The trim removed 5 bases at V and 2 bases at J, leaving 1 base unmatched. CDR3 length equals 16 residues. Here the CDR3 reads CASSLAGGPGANVLTF. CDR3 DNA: TGTGCCAGCAGTCTAGCGGGAGGGCCTGGGGCCAACGTCCTGACTTTC.

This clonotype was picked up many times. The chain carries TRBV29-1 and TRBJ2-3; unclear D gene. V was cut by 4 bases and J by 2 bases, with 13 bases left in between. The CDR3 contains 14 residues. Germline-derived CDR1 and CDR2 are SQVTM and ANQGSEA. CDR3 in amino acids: CSVGLVLPTDTQYF. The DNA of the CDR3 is TGCAGCGTTGGTCTAGTCCTCCCCACAGATACGCAGTATTTT.

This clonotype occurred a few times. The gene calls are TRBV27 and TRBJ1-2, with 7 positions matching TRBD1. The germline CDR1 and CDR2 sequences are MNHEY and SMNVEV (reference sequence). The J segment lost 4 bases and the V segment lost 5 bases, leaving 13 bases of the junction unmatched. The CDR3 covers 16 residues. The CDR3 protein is CASSPNPGQPFYGYTF. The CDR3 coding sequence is TGTGCCAGCAGTCCCAACCCGGGACAGCCCTTCTATGGCTACACCTTC.

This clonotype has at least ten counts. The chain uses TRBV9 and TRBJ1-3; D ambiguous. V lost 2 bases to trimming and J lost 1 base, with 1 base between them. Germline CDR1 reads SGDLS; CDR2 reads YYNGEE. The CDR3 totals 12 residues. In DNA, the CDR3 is TGTGCCAGCAGCGTGTCTGGAAACACCATATATTTT. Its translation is CASSVSGNTIYF.

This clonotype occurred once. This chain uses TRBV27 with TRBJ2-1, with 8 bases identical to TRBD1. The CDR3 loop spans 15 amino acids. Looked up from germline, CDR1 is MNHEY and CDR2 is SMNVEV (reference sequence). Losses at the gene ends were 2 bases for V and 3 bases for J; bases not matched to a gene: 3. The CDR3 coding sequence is TGTGCCAGCAGTTTACAAGGACAGGGCTACAATGAGCAGTTCTTC. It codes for CASSLQGQGYNEQFF.

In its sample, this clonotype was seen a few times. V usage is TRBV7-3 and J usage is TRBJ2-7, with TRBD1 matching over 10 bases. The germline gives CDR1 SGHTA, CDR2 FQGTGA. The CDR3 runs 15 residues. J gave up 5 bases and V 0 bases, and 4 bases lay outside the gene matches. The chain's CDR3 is CASSLTGQGVDEQYF. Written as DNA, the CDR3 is TGTGCCAGCAGCTTAACCGGACAGGGGGTAGACGAGCAGTACTTC. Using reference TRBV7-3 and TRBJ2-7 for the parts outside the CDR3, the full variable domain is GAGVSQTPSNKVTEKGKYVELRCDPISGHTALYWYRQSLGQGPEFLIYFQGTGAADDSGLPNDRFFAVRPEGSVSTLKIQRTERGDSAVYLCASSLTGQGVDEQYFGPGTRLTVT.

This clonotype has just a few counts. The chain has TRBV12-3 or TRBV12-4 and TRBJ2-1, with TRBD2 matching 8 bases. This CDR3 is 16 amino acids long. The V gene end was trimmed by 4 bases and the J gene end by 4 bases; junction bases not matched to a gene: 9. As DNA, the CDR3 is TGTGCCAGCAGTTCCGGGGTAGCGGGGTCGTACAATGAGCAGTTCTTC. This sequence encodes CASSSGVAGSYNEQFF.

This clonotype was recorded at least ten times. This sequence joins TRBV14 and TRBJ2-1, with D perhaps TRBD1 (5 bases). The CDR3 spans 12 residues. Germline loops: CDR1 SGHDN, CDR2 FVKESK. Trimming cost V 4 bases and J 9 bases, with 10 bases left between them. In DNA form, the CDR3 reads TGTGCCAGCAGCCTAACAGGCCCTGAGCAGTTCTTC. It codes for CASSLTGPEQFF.

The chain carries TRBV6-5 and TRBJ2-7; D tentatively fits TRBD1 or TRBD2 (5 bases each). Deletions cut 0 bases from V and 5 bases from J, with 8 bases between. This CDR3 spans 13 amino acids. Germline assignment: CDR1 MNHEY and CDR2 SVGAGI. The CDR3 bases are TGTGCCAGCAGTTACTCGAGGGGTCACGAGCAGTACTTC. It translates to CASSYSRGHEQYF.

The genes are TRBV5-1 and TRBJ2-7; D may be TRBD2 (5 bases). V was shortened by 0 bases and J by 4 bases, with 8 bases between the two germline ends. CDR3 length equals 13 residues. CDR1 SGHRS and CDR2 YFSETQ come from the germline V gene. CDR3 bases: TGCGCCAGCAGCTTGGCCTCGGGATACGAGCAGTACTTC. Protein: CASSLASGYEQYF.

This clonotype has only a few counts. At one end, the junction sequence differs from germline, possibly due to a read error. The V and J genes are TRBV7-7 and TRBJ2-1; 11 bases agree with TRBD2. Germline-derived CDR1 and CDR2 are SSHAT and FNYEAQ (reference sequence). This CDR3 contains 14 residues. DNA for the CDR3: TGTGCTAGCAGCGCGGCTAGCGGGAGGAATGAGCAGTTCTTC. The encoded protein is CASSAASGRNEQFF.

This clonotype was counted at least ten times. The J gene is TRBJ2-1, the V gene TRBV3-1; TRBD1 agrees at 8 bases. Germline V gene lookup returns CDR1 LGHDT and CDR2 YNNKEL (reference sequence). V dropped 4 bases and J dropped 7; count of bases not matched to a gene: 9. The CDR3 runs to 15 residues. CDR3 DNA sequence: TGTGCCAGCAGCCCCAGGGGGCGTCTGTTTAATGAGCAGTTCTTC. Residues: CASSPRGRLFNEQFF.

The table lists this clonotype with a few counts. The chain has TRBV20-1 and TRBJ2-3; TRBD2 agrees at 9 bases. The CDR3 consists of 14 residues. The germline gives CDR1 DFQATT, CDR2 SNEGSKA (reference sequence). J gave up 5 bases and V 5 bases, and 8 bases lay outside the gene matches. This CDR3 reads CSASDAGGGDTQYF. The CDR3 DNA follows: TGCAGTGCTTCGGACGCGGGAGGGGGAGATACGCAGTATTTT.

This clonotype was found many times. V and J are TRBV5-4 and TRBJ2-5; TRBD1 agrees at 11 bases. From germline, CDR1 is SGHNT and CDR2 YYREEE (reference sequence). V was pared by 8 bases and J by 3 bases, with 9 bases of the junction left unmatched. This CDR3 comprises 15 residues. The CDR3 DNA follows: TGTGCCAGTACTCCGGGACAGGGGGGAGAAGAGACCCAGTACTTC. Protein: CASTPGQGGEETQYF.

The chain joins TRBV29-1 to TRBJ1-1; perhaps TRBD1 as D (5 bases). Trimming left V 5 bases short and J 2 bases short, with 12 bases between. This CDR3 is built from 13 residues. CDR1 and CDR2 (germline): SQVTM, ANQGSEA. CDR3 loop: CSVSPRTNTEAFF. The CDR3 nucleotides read TGCAGCGTTAGTCCCAGGACAAACACTGAAGCTTTCTTT.